These 28 T cell receptor beta chains originate from one sample sequenced in a study of blood T cell repertoires in COVID-19. Sequencing used immunoSEQ multiplex PCR; TCRdb keeps in-frame clones, though not all of them. In the table there are roughly 410,000 clones, 75% to 90% of which are singletons. The sequenced material came from peripheral blood. These receptors were obtained from a woman aged 40 to 49 with COVID-19, enrolled during active disease.

The V call is TRBV28, the J call TRBJ1-5, with 7 bases fitting TRBD1. V dropped 1 base and J dropped 4; count of bases not matched to a gene: 7. The germline V gene encodes CDR1 MDHEN and CDR2 SYDVKM. This CDR3 is 16 amino acids long. CDR3 residues: CASSLSGPGGNQPQHF. The CDR3 nucleotides are TGTGCCAGCAGTTTATCTGGGCCAGGGGGTAATCAGCCCCAGCATTTT.

V is TRBV7-9 and J is TRBJ1-1; no clear D. The V end lost 8 bases, the J end lost 4 bases, and 14 bases lay between the germline ends. Germline V gives CDR1 SEHNR, CDR2 FQNEAQ (reference sequence). The CDR3 is 13 amino acids. CDR3 coding DNA: TGTGCCAGCGCCGGCGGGCTCGGCACTGAAGCTTTCTTT. Amino acid sequence: CASAGGLGTEAFF. The variable domain in full, completed from reference TRBV7-9 and TRBJ1-1, reads DTGVSQNPRHKITKRGQNVTFRCDPISEHNRLYWYRQTLGQGPEFLTYFQNEAQLEKSRLLSDRFSAERPKGSFSTLEIQRTEQGDSAMYLCASAGGLGTEAFFGQGTRLTVV.

This chain uses TRBV6-6 with TRBJ1-2; D not certain. CDR3 size: 17 residues. The germline gives CDR1 MNHNY, CDR2 SVGAGI (reference sequence). Trimming took 5 bases from V and 0 from J, leaving 19 bases between them. CDR3: CASSRLAVPDSNYGYTF. The CDR3 nucleotides read TGTGCCAGCAGTCGCTTGGCGGTGCCCGACTCTAACTATGGCTACACCTTC.

V gene TRBV11-2 combines with J gene TRBJ2-2, with D tentatively TRBD2 (6 bases). V was shortened by 3 bases and J by 7 bases, with 9 bases between the two germline ends. The CDR3 sequence is 13 residues long. The germline V gene has CDR1 SGHAT and CDR2 FQNNGV. The CDR3 nucleotides are TGTGCCAGCAGCTTGTGGCGGGGCGGGGAGCTGTTTTTT. Translating it yields CASSLWRGGELFF.

In DNA, the CDR3 is TGTGCCAGCAGTTTAAATTCTCATTCAGGAAAAGCTTTCTTT. Amino acid sequence: CASSLNSHSGKAFF. The chain couples TRBV27 to TRBJ1-1; D is ambiguous. V lost 2 bases and J lost 9, with 16 bases in between. CDR3 length: 14 residues. Per germline, CDR1 MNHEY and CDR2 SMNVEV (reference sequence).

This chain joins TRBV25-1 and TRBJ2-1, with 10 bases fitting TRBD2. Looked up from germline, CDR1 is MGHDK and CDR2 is SYGVNS. The J segment lost 6 bases and the V segment lost 1 base, leaving 6 bases of the junction unmatched. The CDR3 sequence is 16 residues long. CDR3 residues: CASSESRLAGANEQFF. The CDR3 DNA sequence: TGTGCCAGCAGTGAATCGAGGCTAGCGGGGGCCAATGAGCAGTTCTTC.

The rearrangement joins TRBV9 to TRBJ2-3, with 8 nucleotides matching TRBD2. This CDR3 is built from 15 residues. The germline gives CDR1 SGDLS, CDR2 YYNGEE. V gave up 4 bases and J gave up 1 base; unmatched junction bases: 5. CDR3 nucleotides: TGTGCCAGCAGCTCGCTTAGCGGGGGCACAGATACGCAGTATTTT. It specifies CASSSLSGGTDTQYF.

The gene calls are TRBV3-1 (or the pseudogene TRBV3-2) and TRBJ2-7; D is unclear. V was pared by 0 bases and J by 5 bases, with 8 bases between. Germline V gives CDR1 LGHDT, CDR2 YNNKEL (reference sequence). The CDR3 has 13 residues. The CDR3 DNA reads TGTGCCAGCAGCCAAGAAAGAGGCGACGAGCAGTACTTC. It codes for CASSQERGDEQYF.

This sequence joins TRBV3-1 (or the pseudogene TRBV3-2) and TRBJ1-5; D is uncertain. Germline-derived CDR1 and CDR2 are LGHDT and YNNKEL (reference sequence). Trimming shortened V by 4 bases and J by 0 bases, and 7 bases separated the two germline ends. CDR3 length equals 14 residues. The CDR3: CASSRQDSNQPQHF. The CDR3 coding sequence is TGTGCCAGCAGCCGGCAAGATAGCAATCAGCCCCAGCATTTT.

The chain has TRBV5-1 and TRBJ1-5; 8 bases agree with TRBD1. Trimming at V came to 3 bases and at J to 8 bases, leaving 16 bases not matched to a gene. Germline loops: CDR1 SGHRS, CDR2 YFSETQ. This CDR3 has 17 amino acids. The CDR3 is CASSWGAGGHFAEPQHF. The CDR3 coding sequence is TGCGCCAGCAGCTGGGGTGCAGGGGGCCATTTCGCGGAGCCCCAGCATTTT.

This clone was detected once. CDR3 sequence (DNA): TGTGCCAGCAGCCCTCTCCCCCTACATGGCTACACCTTC. It translates to CASSPLPLHGYTF. V usage is TRBV7-3 and J usage is TRBJ1-2; D gene unclear. V was shortened by 5 bases and J by 6 bases, with 13 bases between the two germline ends. The CDR3 consists of 13 residues. Germline CDR1 SGHTA, CDR2 FQGTGA.

This chain uses TRBV10-2 with TRBJ1-5; D possibly corresponds to TRBD1 (6 bases). Germline values: CDR1 WSHSY, CDR2 SAAADI. Between the trimmed V and J ends, which lost 7 bases and 7 bases, there was a span of 17 bases. This CDR3 contains 14 residues. CDR3 protein: CASISIRGEQPQHF. The CDR3 coding sequence is TGCGCCAGCATAAGTATCAGGGGCGAACAGCCCCAGCATTTT.

The CDR3 DNA follows: TGTGCCAGCAGCTACTACAGTGGGGGCGGCAATCAGCCCCAGCATTTT. It codes for CASSYYSGGGNQPQHF. The rearrangement uses TRBV7-8 and TRBJ1-5; D is perhaps TRBD1 (6 bases). V was clipped by 4 bases and J by 2 bases, with 15 bases between them. The germline CDR1 and CDR2 sequences are SGHVS and FQNEAQ. CDR3 length: 16 amino acids.

The chain carries TRBV30 and TRBJ1-2; D may be TRBD1 (5 bases). This CDR3 has 13 amino acids. Trimming cost V 7 bases and J 7 bases, with 19 bases left between them. The germline CDR1 and CDR2 sequences are GTSNPN and SVGIG (reference sequence). CDR3 bases: TGTGCCTCCTTCCCGGGGGTAAGCGCTGGCTACACCTTC. As protein: CASFPGVSAGYTF. Complete variable domain (other parts from reference TRBV30 and TRBJ1-2): SQTIHQWPATLVQPVGSPLSLECTVEGTSNPNLYWYRQAAGRGLQLLFYSVGIGQISSEVPQNLSASRPQDRQFILSSKKLLLSDSGFYLCASFPGVSAGYTFGSGTRLTVV.

This rearrangement joins TRBV29-1 to TRBJ1-2, with TRBD1 as a possible D gene (5 bases). The CDR3 totals 13 residues. V dropped 3 bases and J dropped 6 bases, with 14 bases sitting between them. Germline CDR1 SQVTM, CDR2 ANQGSEA. The CDR3 region is CSVDPRREDGYTF. CDR3 in DNA: TGCAGCGTTGACCCTCGCAGGGAGGATGGCTACACCTTC.

The rearrangement uses TRBV3-1 (or the pseudogene TRBV3-2) and TRBJ1-2; no clear D. Per the germline V gene, CDR1 is LGHDT and CDR2 is YNNKEL (reference sequence). This CDR3 comprises 14 residues. The V end was cut by 0 bases, the J end by 4 bases, with 9 bases between. The CDR3 DNA reads TGTGCCAGCAGCCAAGAGAGAGCTGTCTATGGCTACACCTTC. Protein product: CASSQERAVYGYTF.

V usage is TRBV27 and J usage is TRBJ2-2; tentatively, D is TRBD1 (6 bases). Per the germline V gene, CDR1 is MNHEY and CDR2 is SMNVEV (reference sequence). The CDR3 totals 16 residues. V lost 6 bases to trimming and J lost 5 bases, with 19 bases between them. Here the CDR3 reads CASRRSTGHQTGELFF. DNA of the CDR3: TGTGCCAGCAGACGGAGCACGGGACATCAGACCGGGGAGCTGTTTTTT.

This clone appeared a single time. The rearrangement joins TRBV27 to TRBJ1-6; 7 bases agree with TRBD1. The V segment lost 5 bases and the J segment 10 bases; nucleotides outside the gene matches: 11. Per the germline V gene, CDR1 is MNHEY and CDR2 is SMNVEV (reference sequence). The CDR3 is made up of 15 amino acids. The CDR3 sequence is CASSLRQGLRSPLHF. In nucleotides, the CDR3 is TGTGCCAGCAGTCTTAGACAGGGTCTAAGGTCACCCCTCCACTTT.

V is TRBV10-3 and J is TRBJ2-7; 14 bases map to TRBD2. The junction had 9 bases not matched to a gene; V was cut back by 6 bases and J by 5 bases. Germline V gives CDR1 ENHRY, CDR2 SYGVKD. This CDR3 is built from 16 residues. The CDR3 loop reads CAIRAGTSGSRDEQYF. The CDR3, as DNA: TGTGCCATCAGGGCCGGGACTAGCGGGAGTCGGGACGAGCAGTACTTC.

The chain combines TRBV7-9 with TRBJ1-2; 7 bases map to TRBD1. V lost 5 bases, J lost 2 bases, and 5 bases stayed unmatched. This CDR3 has 14 residues. Germline V gives CDR1 SEHNR, CDR2 FQNEAQ (reference sequence). CDR3 nucleotide sequence: TGTGCCAGCAGCGTACAGGGGAACAACTATGGCTACACCTTC. It is translated as CASSVQGNNYGYTF.

The rearrangement uses TRBV2 and TRBJ2-7, with a weak D call TRBD2 (6 bases). V shed 11 bases and J shed 5 bases, with 19 bases lying between them. CDR3 length: 13 residues. CDR1 and CDR2 from the germline V gene are SNHLY and FYNNEI. CDR3 bases: TGTGCCGGATGGGAGGCGGGGTTGGACGAGCAGTACTTC. Protein product: CAGWEAGLDEQYF.

The chain joins TRBV7-9 to TRBJ2-2, with a possible D match to TRBD2 (5 bases). Trimming shortened V by 5 bases and J by 2 bases, and 12 bases separated the two germline ends. From germline, CDR1 is SEHNR and CDR2 FQNEAQ (reference sequence). The CDR3 consists of 15 residues. CDR3 DNA sequence: TGTGCCAGCAGCCGCCGGGGTCTCAACACCGGGGAGCTGTTTTTT. This translates into CASSRRGLNTGELFF.

The table lists this clone with a count of one. The chain joins TRBV7-2 to TRBJ2-7; D is unclear. V dropped 1 base and J dropped 0 bases, with 10 bases sitting between them. The CDR3 is made up of 15 amino acids. Germline CDR1 is SGHTA and CDR2 is FQGNSA. For the CDR3, the DNA is TGTGCCAGCAGCTTAGTTTCTAGGAGCTCCTACGAGCAGTACTTC. Translating gives CASSLVSRSSYEQYF.

The chain has TRBV24-1 and TRBJ2-3; D call uncertain. Per the germline V gene, CDR1 is KGHDR and CDR2 is SFDVKD. CDR3 length equals 14 residues. The ends were cut back, 3 bases at V and 8 bases at J, with 14 bases in the middle. Written as DNA, the CDR3 is TGTGCCACCAGTGATCCCACCACCCCGCGTACGCAGTATTTT. Translation: CATSDPTTPRTQYF.

The chain has TRBV12-5 and TRBJ1-1; TRBD1 aligns across 7 bases. This CDR3 region has 11 residues. The trim removed 6 bases at V and 12 bases at J, leaving 7 bases unmatched. Per the germline V gene, CDR1 is LGHNT and CDR2 is FRNRAP. The CDR3 spells CASGGDRAPFF. The CDR3 nucleotides read TGTGCTAGTGGGGGTGACAGGGCACCTTTCTTT.

This CDR3 reads CATSDLRGGEAFF. CDR3 DNA sequence: TGTGCCACCAGTGACCTGAGGGGAGGGGAAGCTTTCTTT. The chain recombines TRBV24-1 with TRBJ1-1; perhaps TRBD1 as D (5 bases). CDR3 length equals 13 residues. Looked up from germline, CDR1 is KGHDR and CDR2 is SFDVKD. The ends were cut back, 4 bases at V and 8 bases at J, with 13 bases in the middle.

This clone is a singleton in its sample. The rearrangement links TRBV5-8 to TRBJ1-5; D possibly corresponds to TRBD1 (5 bases). This CDR3 comprises 15 residues. The germline V gene encodes CDR1 SGHTS and CDR2 YDEGEE. V was clipped by 4 bases and J by 2 bases, with 13 bases between them. CDR3 in DNA: TGTGCCAGCAGCCCCCGGGGGTCGGGCAATCAGCCCCAGCATTTT. This sequence encodes CASSPRGSGNQPQHF.

The chain is built from TRBV4-3 and TRBJ2-7; 7 nucleotides align to TRBD2. Per the germline V gene, CDR1 is LGHNA and CDR2 is YSLEER. The CDR3 has 14 amino acids. The ends lost 4 bases at V and 6 bases at J; junction bases unmatched: 9. The CDR3 bases are TGCGCCAGCAGCCCAAGTAGCGGGCTAAGCGAGCAGTACTTC. It yields the protein CASSPSSGLSEQYF.